The TCR beta chain described here comes from a study of radiation and T cells in renal cell carcinoma. Study-wide findings and caveats: From baseline, blood top tumor clonotypes peaked at 2 weeks post-radiation.

Trimming stripped 9 bases from V and 8 bases from J, with 18 bases between. CDR1 and CDR2 (germline): SGHRS, YFSETQ. The CDR3 covers 13 residues. Only in-frame clones appear in the TCRdb table, and some are missing; sequencing was by immunoSEQ multiplex PCR. The table lists tens of thousands of clones, over 70% of them singletons. Comments on this clone: As yet, its antigen is unknown.

Time point in this sample: baseline pretreatment blood. Treatment defined: 15 Gy SBRT to primary tumor, nephrectomy 4 weeks later. Serial blood draws occurred at baseline and 2 and 4 weeks post-SBRT. This renal cell carcinoma was of the clear cell type. The sequencing used blood, collected from a patient whose treatment included radiotherapy and nephrectomy. V gene TRBV5-1 combines with J gene TRBJ2-1, with D unresolved. This sequence was found in a man aged 55 to 70 with renal cell carcinoma. This chain's CDR3 is CATSPVFGDEQFF. As DNA, the CDR3 is TGCGCCACCTCCCCGGTGTTCGGCGATGAGCAGTTCTTC. Based on the CDR3 plus reference TRBV5-1 and TRBJ2-1, the full variable domain is KAGVTQTPRYLIKTRGQQVTLSCSPISGHRSVSWYQQTPGQGLQFLFEYFSETQRNKGNFPGRFSGRQFSNSRSEMNVSTLELGDSALYLCATSPVFGDEQFFGPGTRLTVL.